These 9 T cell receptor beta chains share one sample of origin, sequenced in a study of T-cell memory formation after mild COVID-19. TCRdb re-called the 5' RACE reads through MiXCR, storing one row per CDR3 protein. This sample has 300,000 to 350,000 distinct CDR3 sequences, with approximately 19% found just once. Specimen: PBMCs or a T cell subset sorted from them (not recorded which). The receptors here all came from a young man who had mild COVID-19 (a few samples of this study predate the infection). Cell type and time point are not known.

The CDR3 sequence is CASRKLSGQTTNYGYTF. The CDR3 coding sequence is TGTGCCAGCAGAAAACTTTCGGGACAGACTACTAACTATGGCTACACCTTC. The chain joins TRBV3-1 to TRBJ1-2; 7 nucleotides agree with TRBD1. The length of the CDR3 is 17 residues. Germline CDR1 is LGHDT and CDR2 is YNNKEL (reference sequence). Losses at the gene ends were 6 bases for V and 0 bases for J; bases not matched to a gene: 13.

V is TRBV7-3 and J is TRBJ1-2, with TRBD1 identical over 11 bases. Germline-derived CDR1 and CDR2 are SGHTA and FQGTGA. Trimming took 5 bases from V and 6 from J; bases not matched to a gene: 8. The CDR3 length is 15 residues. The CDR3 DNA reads TGTGCCAGCAGCCCCGGACAGGGGGCGCAGAATGGCTACACCTTC. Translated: CASSPGQGAQNGYTF.

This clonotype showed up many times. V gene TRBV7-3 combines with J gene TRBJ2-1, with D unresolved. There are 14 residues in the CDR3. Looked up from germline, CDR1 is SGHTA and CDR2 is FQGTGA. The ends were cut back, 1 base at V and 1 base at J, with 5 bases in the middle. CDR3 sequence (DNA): TGTGCCAGCAGCTTAAATCCGTCCTACAATGAGCAGTTCTTC. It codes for CASSLNPSYNEQFF.

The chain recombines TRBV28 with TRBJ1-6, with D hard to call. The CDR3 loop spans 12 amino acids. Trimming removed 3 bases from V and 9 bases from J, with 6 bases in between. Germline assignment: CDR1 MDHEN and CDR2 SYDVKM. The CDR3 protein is CASSFWASPLHF. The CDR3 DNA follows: TGTGCCAGCAGTTTTTGGGCTTCACCCCTCCACTTT. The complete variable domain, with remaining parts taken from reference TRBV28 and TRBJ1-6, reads DVKVTQSSRYLVKRTGEKVFLECVQDMDHENMFWYRQDPGLGLRLIYFSYDVKMKEKGDIPEGYSVSREKKERFSLILESASTNQTSMYLCASSFWASPLHFGNGTRLTVT.

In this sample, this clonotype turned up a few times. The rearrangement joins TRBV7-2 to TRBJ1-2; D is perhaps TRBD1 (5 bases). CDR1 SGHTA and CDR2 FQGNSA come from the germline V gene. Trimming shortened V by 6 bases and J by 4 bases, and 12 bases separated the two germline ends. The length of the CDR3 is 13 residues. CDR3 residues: CASSSGHGYGYTF. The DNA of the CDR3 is TGTGCCAGCAGTTCAGGACATGGCTATGGCTACACCTTC.

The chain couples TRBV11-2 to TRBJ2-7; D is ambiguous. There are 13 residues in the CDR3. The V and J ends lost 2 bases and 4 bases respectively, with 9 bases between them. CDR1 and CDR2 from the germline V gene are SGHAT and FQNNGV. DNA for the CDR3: TGTGCCAGCAGCTTACCCCCATCGTACGAGCAGTACTTC. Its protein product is CASSLPPSYEQYF.

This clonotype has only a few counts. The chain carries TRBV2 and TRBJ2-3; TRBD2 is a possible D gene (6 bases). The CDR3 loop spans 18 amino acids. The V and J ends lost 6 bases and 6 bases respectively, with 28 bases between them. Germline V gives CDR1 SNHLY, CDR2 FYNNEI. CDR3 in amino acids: CASRAAGTSMGSSDTQYF. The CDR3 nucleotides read TGTGCCAGCAGGGCAGCCGGGACTTCTATGGGGTCCTCGGATACGCAGTATTTT.

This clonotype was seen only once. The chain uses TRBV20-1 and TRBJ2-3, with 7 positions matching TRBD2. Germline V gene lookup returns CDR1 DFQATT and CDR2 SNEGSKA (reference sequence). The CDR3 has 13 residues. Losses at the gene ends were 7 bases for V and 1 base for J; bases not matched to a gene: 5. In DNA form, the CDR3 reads TGCAGTGGGACGGGGGGAGGCACAGATACGCAGTATTTT. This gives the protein CSGTGGGTDTQYF.

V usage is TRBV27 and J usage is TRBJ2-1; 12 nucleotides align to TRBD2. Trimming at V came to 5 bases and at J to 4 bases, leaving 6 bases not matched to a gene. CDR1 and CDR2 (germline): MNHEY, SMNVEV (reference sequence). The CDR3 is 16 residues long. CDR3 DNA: TGTGCCAGCAGTCCCGGGACTAGCGGGTTTTACAATGAGCAGTTCTTC. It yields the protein CASSPGTSGFYNEQFF.